Following are 13 T cell receptor beta chains from one sample sequenced in a study of Graves' ophthalmopathy and Graves' hyperthyroidism. RNA transcripts were the source from which TCR beta CDR3 regions were amplified. An initial RT-PCR round employing HTBI primers preceded a second-round multiplex PCR. TCRdb re-called the multiplex PCR reads through MiXCR, storing one row per CDR3 protein. The data hold roughly 160,000 distinct CDR3 sequences, with roughly two fifths observed a single time. The source material was peripheral blood. The receptor set was obtained from a man between 25 and 39 years old with Graves' ophthalmopathy.

The DNA for the CDR3 is TGTGCCAGCAGCTCTCGACAGGGAGAACAGCCCCAGCATTTT. This codes for CASSSRQGEQPQHF. The chain joins TRBV11-2 to TRBJ1-5, with TRBD1 matching 7 bases. The CDR3 extends over 14 amino acids. The J segment lost 7 bases and the V segment lost 4 bases, leaving 7 bases of the junction unmatched. Germline loops: CDR1 SGHAT, CDR2 FQNNGV.

The chain has TRBV6-1 and TRBJ1-2; 8 bases are a match to TRBD1. This CDR3 has 12 amino acids. Losses at the gene ends were 6 bases for V and 8 bases for J; bases not matched to a gene: 5. The germline gives CDR1 MNHNS, CDR2 SASEGT. This chain's CDR3 is CASRGTGGGYTF. In DNA form, the CDR3 reads TGTGCCAGCAGGGGGACAGGAGGCGGCTACACCTTC.

This clonotype was counted ten times or more. V usage is TRBV6-5 and J usage is TRBJ2-7, with 9 positions matching TRBD1. The junction had 2 bases not matched to a gene; V was cut back by 6 bases and J by 2 bases. Germline CDR1 reads MNHEY; CDR2 reads SVGAGI. The CDR3 spans 13 residues. The CDR3 here is CASRGDRAYEQYF. DNA for the CDR3: TGTGCCAGCAGGGGGGACAGGGCCTACGAGCAGTACTTC.

The rearrangement uses TRBV12-5 and TRBJ2-7; a weak D match, TRBD1 (6 bases). Germline V CDR1 and CDR2: LGHNT, FRNRAP. The CDR3 runs to 16 residues. Trimming cost V 5 bases and J 0 bases, with 17 bases left between them. The CDR3 DNA follows: TGTGCTAGTGGTCCCCTAGCCGGGACATACTCCTACGAGCAGTACTTC. As protein: CASGPLAGTYSYEQYF.

In this sample, this clonotype turned up many times. The chain joins TRBV15 to TRBJ2-2, with D possibly matching TRBD2 (5 bases). CDR3 length: 15 amino acids. In germline, CDR1 is LNHNV, CDR2 YYDKDF (reference sequence). V lost 1 base and J 5 bases, leaving 11 bases between the germline ends. The CDR3 DNA reads as TGTGCCACCAGCAGAGTTCGGGGAAAGACCGGGGAGCTGTTTTTT. As protein: CATSRVRGKTGELFF.

This clonotype was counted ten times or more. The V and J genes are TRBV6-1 and TRBJ1-1; D is undetermined. CDR3 length: 11 residues. With 3 bases removed from V and 7 bases from J, the gap between germline ends came to 6 bases. Germline assignment: CDR1 MNHNS and CDR2 SASEGT. The CDR3 is CASSEGSEAFF. The CDR3 region has the DNA TGTGCCAGCAGTGAGGGCAGTGAAGCTTTCTTT.

This chain links TRBV6-4 with TRBJ2-5; D not resolved. CDR1 and CDR2 from the germline V gene are MRHNA and SNTAGT. V lost 0 bases and J 2 bases, leaving 7 bases between the germline ends. The CDR3 contains 14 residues. CDR3 in amino acids: CASSDSPKQETQYF. The CDR3 DNA reads as TGTGCCAGCAGTGACTCCCCAAAACAAGAGACCCAGTACTTC.

This clonotype was picked up many times. This sequence joins TRBV6-5 and TRBJ1-2; possible D gene TRBD1, 5 bases. Trimming left V 3 bases short and J 7 bases short, with 12 bases between. The CDR3 consists of 13 residues. The V gene's germline CDR1 is MNHEY and CDR2 SVGAGI. The CDR3 bases are TGTGCCAGCAGTTATTCGGCGGGGACTGGCTACACCTTC. This sequence encodes CASSYSAGTGYTF.

DNA for the CDR3: TGTGCCAGCAGTGAACAAACGAACACTGAAGCTTTCTTT. It codes for CASSEQTNTEAFF. The V and J genes are TRBV6-1 and TRBJ1-1; D call uncertain. The CDR3 has 13 amino acids. With 2 bases removed from V and 1 base from J, the gap between germline ends came to 5 bases. The V gene's germline CDR1 is MNHNS and CDR2 SASEGT.

This clonotype was recorded many times. V is TRBV27 and J is TRBJ2-7; no clear D. Trimming took off 3 bases at V and 1 base at J, with 19 bases between the two ends. The CDR3 runs 17 residues. Germline V gives CDR1 MNHEY, CDR2 SMNVEV (reference sequence). DNA of the CDR3: TGTGCCAGCAGTTTGCCACCCACGCGGCAACGGTCCTACGAGCAGTACTTC. Translated: CASSLPPTRQRSYEQYF.

The chain employs TRBV7-8 and TRBJ2-7, with TRBD1 matching 8 bases. Germline-derived CDR1 and CDR2 are SGHVS and FQNEAQ. The CDR3 has 16 amino acids. Germline trimming cut 5 bases from V and 4 bases from J; bases unmatched to any gene: 13. The CDR3 nucleotides are TGTGCCAGCAGCCCTAGCCCCCCCGACAGGGGATACGAGCAGTACTTC. Protein product: CASSPSPPDRGYEQYF.

V is TRBV29-1 and J is TRBJ1-1, with D perhaps matching TRBD1 (5 bases). Per the germline V gene, CDR1 is SQVTM and CDR2 is ANQGSEA. V gave up 1 base and J gave up 0 bases, with 15 bases separating them. This CDR3 spans 16 amino acids. CDR3 sequence: CSVEVGGANLNTEAFF. The CDR3 DNA reads TGCAGCGTTGAAGTGGGCGGGGCGAACCTGAACACTGAAGCTTTCTTT.

The table lists this clonotype with many counts. V is TRBV7-2 and J is TRBJ2-5, with D unclear. The CDR3 runs to 15 residues. CDR1 is SGHTA and CDR2 is FQGNSA in the germline V gene. With 5 bases removed from V and 4 bases from J, the gap between germline ends came to 17 bases. This CDR3 reads CASSPTLIEAETQYF. The CDR3, as DNA: TGTGCCAGCAGCCCGACATTGATTGAGGCAGAGACCCAGTACTTC.